The 3 T cell receptor beta chains listed next were all sequenced from one sample in a study of yellow fever vaccine responses in identical twins. From the RT-PCR reads, TCRdb called clonotypes with MiXCR, one entry per CDR3 protein. The top ten clones hold about 4.5% of a sample with about 34,000 distinct CDR3 sequences, roughly 60% of them seen once. The source material was T cells from blood (PBMCs), unsorted or a sorted subset (not recorded which), sampled before or after yellow fever vaccination (not recorded which). Receptor source: a woman aged 18 to 35 who received the yellow fever vaccine.

The J gene is TRBJ1-6, the V gene TRBV2, with 8 bases that match TRBD1. This CDR3 has 15 amino acids. From germline, CDR1 is SNHLY and CDR2 FYNNEI. With 2 bases clipped from V and 8 bases from J, the junction kept 5 bases outside the gene matches. CDR3 sequence reads: CASSERGQADSPLHF. CDR3 nucleotide sequence: TGTGCCAGCAGTGAACGGGGACAGGCCGATTCACCCCTCCACTTT.

This clonotype has more than one count but fewer than ten. This sequence joins TRBV18 and TRBJ1-2; D unresolved. The V end was cut by 3 bases, the J end by 4 bases, with 9 bases between. This CDR3 has 13 residues. Germline loops: CDR1 KGHSH, CDR2 LQKENI. The CDR3 coding sequence is TGTGCCAGCTCACCGCGGCAGTCCTATGGCTACACCTTC. Translation gives CASSPRQSYGYTF.

Only a few counts were recorded for this clonotype. The chain couples TRBV5-4 to TRBJ1-1; no definite D call. The CDR3 has 12 residues. Germline CDR1 SGHNT, CDR2 YYREEE (reference sequence). Trimming left V 2 bases short and J 8 bases short, with 10 bases between. CDR3 loop: CASSFGRIEAFF. CDR3 coding DNA: TGTGCCAGCAGCTTTGGCAGGATCGAAGCTTTCTTT.